These 5 T cell receptor beta chains originate from one sample sequenced in a study of T cell responses to AZD1222 COVID-19 vaccine. Method: immunoSEQ multiplex PCR; TCRdb's copy keeps in-frame clones and lacks some. Of about 160,000 clones in the sample, around 90% were seen once. Sequenced material: peripheral blood, taken on day 0 of AZD1222 vaccination. These receptors all stem from an adult in good health.

The chain employs TRBV20-1 and TRBJ2-1, with 8 bases lining up with TRBD1. CDR3 length: 14 residues. J lost 6 bases, V lost 3 bases, and 7 bases had no gene match. Germline values: CDR1 DFQATT, CDR2 SNEGSKA (reference sequence). In nucleotides, the CDR3 is TGCAGTGCTAGTGGGACAGGAGTATCCAATGAGCAGTTCTTC. Amino acids: CSASGTGVSNEQFF.

The chain uses TRBV27 and TRBJ2-1; 7 bases agree with TRBD2. The V segment lost 7 bases and the J segment 7 bases; nucleotides outside the gene matches: 13. Germline loops: CDR1 MNHEY, CDR2 SMNVEV (reference sequence). The CDR3 runs to 15 residues. The CDR3 is CASTPLGSGENEQFF. For the CDR3, the DNA is TGTGCCAGCACTCCCCTAGGGAGCGGGGAGAATGAGCAGTTCTTC.

The CDR3 spells CAISESETPYEQYF. In DNA, the CDR3 is TGTGCCATCAGTGAGTCAGAGACTCCCTACGAGCAGTACTTC. The rearrangement uses TRBV10-3 and TRBJ2-7; the D is unclear. Trimming took 0 bases from V and 2 from J, leaving 8 bases between them. This CDR3 comprises 14 residues. Germline CDR1 reads ENHRY; CDR2 reads SYGVKD.

This clone was seen only once. The chain recombines TRBV5-1 with TRBJ2-5; TRBD2 matches at 7 bases. Per germline, CDR1 SGHRS and CDR2 YFSETQ. V gave up 0 bases and J gave up 1 base; unmatched junction bases: 3. This CDR3 is built from 15 residues. Written as DNA, the CDR3 is TGCGCCAGCAGCTTGGTGGCTAGCGGCCAAGAGACCCAGTACTTC. It is translated as CASSLVASGQETQYF.

The chain has TRBV27 and TRBJ1-3; D might be TRBD1 (6 bases). This CDR3 is built from 15 residues. V lost 5 bases and J lost 4, with 15 bases in between. From germline, CDR1 is MNHEY and CDR2 SMNVEV (reference sequence). This chain's CDR3 is CASSGAAGEGNTIYF. The DNA of the CDR3 is TGTGCCAGCAGTGGGGCAGCAGGGGAAGGAAACACCATATATTTT.